These 17 T cell receptor beta chains were sequenced from one sample in a study of blood T cell repertoires in COVID-19. Profiled with immunoSEQ multiplex PCR; TCRdb holds only in-frame clones, not every one. The top ten clones hold under 1.5% of a sample with 300,000 to 450,000 clones, more than 75% of them seen once. Material: PBMCs or T cells enriched from blood (not recorded which). These receptors were collected from a young man who had recovered from COVID-19.

In regard to this clone: The junction does not match germline at one end; this may be a read error. The chain recombines TRBV5-6 with TRBJ2-3; TRBD2 aligns across 8 bases. The CDR3 is 15 residues long. Per germline, CDR1 SGHDT and CDR2 YYEEEE. The DNA for the CDR3 is TGTGCCAGCAGCTGGGGACGGACTAGCACAGATACGCAATATTTT. Translated: CASSWGRTSTDTQYF.

V gene TRBV19 combines with J gene TRBJ1-1; D unresolved. The germline gives CDR1 LNHDA, CDR2 SQIVND (reference sequence). Deletions cut 7 bases from V and 1 base from J, with 13 bases between. CDR3 length equals 14 residues. The CDR3, as DNA: TGTGCCAGTATGGAGGCGAGAGGGAACACTGAAGCTTTCTTT. It yields the protein CASMEARGNTEAFF. Based on the CDR3 plus reference TRBV19 and TRBJ1-1, the full variable domain is DGGITQSPKYLFRKEGQNVTLSCEQNLNHDAMYWYRQDPGQGLRLIYYSQIVNDFQKGDIAEGYSVSREKKESFPLTVTSAQKNPTAFYLCASMEARGNTEAFFGQGTRLTVV.

In its sample, this clone was seen once. The V call is TRBV18, the J call TRBJ1-6; tentative D call: TRBD1 (5 bases). The germline V and J ends were trimmed by 3 bases and 10 bases, with 16 bases remaining between them. This CDR3 contains 15 residues. Germline-derived CDR1 and CDR2 are KGHSH and LQKENI. The CDR3 sequence: CASSPQDPGGSPLHF. DNA of the CDR3: TGTGCCAGCTCACCTCAGGACCCCGGGGGGTCACCCCTCCACTTT.

This chain links TRBV27 with TRBJ2-3, with D perhaps TRBD1 (6 bases). V was shortened by 7 bases and J by 1 base, with 15 bases between the two germline ends. CDR1 is MNHEY and CDR2 is SMNVEV in the germline V gene (reference sequence). The CDR3 covers 15 residues. The CDR3 protein is CASNLEGGGTDTQYF. CDR3 bases: TGTGCCAGCAACCTGGAAGGGGGAGGCACAGATACGCAGTATTTT.

The V and J genes are TRBV5-1 and TRBJ2-2, with D possibly being TRBD1 (5 bases). Looked up from germline, CDR1 is SGHRS and CDR2 is YFSETQ. The V end lost 0 bases, the J end lost 3 bases, and 9 bases lay between the germline ends. The CDR3 contains 15 residues. CDR3 protein: CASSLETAYTGELFF. The CDR3, as DNA: TGCGCCAGCAGCTTGGAGACAGCTTACACCGGGGAGCTGTTTTTT.

The rearrangement joins TRBV5-1 to TRBJ2-2; perhaps TRBD2 as D (5 bases). There are 12 residues in the CDR3. Germline lookup yields CDR1 SGHRS and CDR2 YFSETQ. With 3 bases removed from V and 5 bases from J, the gap between germline ends came to 5 bases. CDR3 in DNA: TGCGCCAGCAGCTCGGGGACCGGGGAGCTGTTTTTT. Its protein is CASSSGTGELFF.

The chain combines TRBV7-9 with TRBJ1-5, with D perhaps TRBD1 (5 bases). Germline lookup yields CDR1 SEHNR and CDR2 FQNEAQ (reference sequence). Trimming took 4 bases from V and 5 from J, leaving 12 bases between them. The CDR3 sequence is 14 residues long. CDR3 sequence reads: CASSWGPGDQPQHF. The DNA of the CDR3 is TGTGCCAGCAGCTGGGGCCCGGGGGATCAGCCCCAGCATTTT. The entire variable domain, with the rest obtained from reference TRBV7-9 and TRBJ1-5, is as follows: DTGVSQNPRHKITKRGQNVTFRCDPISEHNRLYWYRQTLGQGPEFLTYFQNEAQLEKSRLLSDRFSAERPKGSFSTLEIQRTEQGDSAMYLCASSWGPGDQPQHFGDGTRLSIL.

V is TRBV5-6 and J is TRBJ1-2; 9 nucleotides agree with TRBD1. The CDR3 is made up of 15 amino acids. Germline V CDR1 and CDR2: SGHDT, YYEEEE. J lost 1 base, V lost 3 bases, and 4 bases had no gene match. As DNA, the CDR3 is TGTGCCAGCAGCTGGGGACAGGGCGGTAACTATGGCTACACCTTC. This codes for CASSWGQGGNYGYTF.

The chain links TRBV19 to TRBJ2-7; TRBD1 might be the D (6 bases). The V gene lost 5 bases and the J gene lost 4 bases, with 12 bases spanning the gap. CDR1 is LNHDA, CDR2 SQIVND, per germline (reference sequence). This CDR3 contains 13 residues. The CDR3 DNA follows: TGTGCCAGTAGTGTTGCAGGGGAGTACGAGCAGTACTTC. Amino acid sequence: CASSVAGEYEQYF. The whole variable domain, filled in from reference TRBV19 and TRBJ2-7, reads DGGITQSPKYLFRKEGQNVTLSCEQNLNHDAMYWYRQDPGQGLRLIYYSQIVNDFQKGDIAEGYSVSREKKESFPLTVTSAQKNPTAFYLCASSVAGEYEQYFGPGTRLTVT.

The chain employs TRBV30 and TRBJ2-2; 7 bases line up with TRBD1. In germline, CDR1 is GTSNPN, CDR2 SVGIG (reference sequence). This CDR3 comprises 14 residues. V lost 6 bases, J lost 2 bases, and 6 bases stayed unmatched. CDR3: CACTRDRNTGELFF. Here the CDR3 DNA reads TGTGCCTGCACCCGGGACAGAAACACCGGGGAGCTGTTTTTT.

The chain is built from TRBV2 and TRBJ2-2; no clear D gene. Deletions cut 2 bases from V and 6 bases from J, with 13 bases between. The CDR3 runs to 15 residues. Looked up from germline, CDR1 is SNHLY and CDR2 is FYNNEI. The CDR3 DNA sequence: TGTGCCAGCAGTGAAAACGCGATGTCACCCGGGGAGCTGTTTTTT. As protein: CASSENAMSPGELFF.

The gene calls are TRBV11-2 and TRBJ1-4; weak D call: TRBD1 (6 bases). Trimming stripped 3 bases from V and 6 bases from J, with 14 bases between. Per germline, CDR1 SGHAT and CDR2 FQNNGV. The CDR3 consists of 15 residues. CDR3 sequence (DNA): TGTGCCAGCAGCTTTACAGGGTGGACCGATGAAAAACTGTTTTTT. It specifies CASSFTGWTDEKLFF.

This chain links TRBV4-1 with TRBJ2-2; D may be TRBD1 (6 bases). This CDR3 is built from 15 residues. The germline gives CDR1 MGHRA, CDR2 YSYEKL. Trimming took 1 base from V and 6 from J, leaving 12 bases between them. DNA for the CDR3: TGCGCCAGCAGCCAAGGGACTCCAGGGGCCGGGGAGCTGTTTTTT. Translating it yields CASSQGTPGAGELFF.

This clone was detected only a few times. V is TRBV10-1 and J is TRBJ2-7; D gene ambiguous. Trimming took 0 bases from V and 2 from J, leaving 8 bases between them. The CDR3 spans 14 residues. In germline, CDR1 is WNHNN, CDR2 SYGVQD (reference sequence). The CDR3 loop reads CASSESGSTYEQYF. CDR3 in DNA: TGCGCCAGCAGTGAGTCGGGCAGCACCTACGAGCAGTACTTC.

The rearrangement links TRBV6-1 to TRBJ1-1; D perhaps matches TRBD1 (6 bases). Trimming took off 3 bases at V and 1 base at J, with 12 bases between the two ends. This CDR3 has 15 amino acids. The germline CDR1 and CDR2 sequences are MNHNS and SASEGT. The CDR3 sequence is CASSDLGAGNTEAFF. In DNA, the CDR3 is TGTGCCAGCAGTGATTTGGGGGCCGGGAACACTGAAGCTTTCTTT.

The chain carries TRBV7-2 and TRBJ1-5; D is possibly TRBD1 (5 bases). The germline CDR1 and CDR2 sequences are SGHTA and FQGNSA. With 2 bases removed from V and 1 base from J, the gap between germline ends came to 12 bases. The CDR3 runs 16 residues. CDR3 nucleotides: TGTGCCAGCAGCTTATTGGCCAGGGTGAGCAATCAGCCCCAGCATTTT. Protein product: CASSLLARVSNQPQHF.

The chain employs TRBV4-1 and TRBJ1-2; D uncertain. CDR1 is MGHRA, CDR2 YSYEKL, per germline. V was trimmed by 0 bases and J by 5 bases, leaving 10 bases between them. This CDR3 contains 14 residues. The CDR3 nucleotides are TGCGCCAGCAGCCAAGAGGCCAGCGAGTATGGCTACACCTTC. It translates to CASSQEASEYGYTF.